These 27 T cell receptor beta chains came from one sample sequenced in a study of T cells in Graves' hyperthyroidism and ophthalmopathy. Amplified TCR beta CDR3 regions came from RNA transcripts. HTBI primers were employed in a first-round RT-PCR of the TCR CDR3. TCRdb analysed the multiplex PCR reads with MiXCR anew, one entry per CDR3 protein. The sample carries 200,000 to 250,000 distinct CDR3 sequences, around 17% recorded once. Material: blood. The receptors derive from a man aged 40-49 years with Graves' hyperthyroidism.

This clonotype was recorded at least ten times. The J gene is TRBJ2-5, the V gene TRBV10-2, with a tentative D call TRBD1 (6 bases). The V gene lost 5 bases and the J gene lost 7 bases, with 17 bases spanning the gap. Germline V gives CDR1 WSHSY, CDR2 SAAADI. The CDR3 totals 14 residues. CDR3 sequence: CASSQGTASLTQYF. The CDR3, as DNA: TGCGCCAGCAGTCAGGGGACCGCGTCGTTGACCCAGTACTTC.

The chain combines TRBV13 with TRBJ1-3; TRBD1 might be the D (6 bases). Trimming stripped 5 bases from V and 4 bases from J, with 12 bases between. Per germline, CDR1 PRHDT and CDR2 FYEKMQ (reference sequence). CDR3 length equals 14 residues. DNA of the CDR3: TGTGCCAGCAGCCCTACAGGGAGGGGAAACACCATATATTTT. This codes for CASSPTGRGNTIYF.

The V call is TRBV9, the J call TRBJ2-1; TRBD2 matches 12 bases. This CDR3 contains 17 residues. J lost 6 bases, V lost 4 bases, and 11 bases had no gene match. Germline V gene data show CDR1 as SGDLS and CDR2 as YYNGEE. CDR3 residues: CASSPGSLAGGGNEQFF. In DNA form, the CDR3 reads TGTGCCAGCAGCCCAGGTTCTCTAGCGGGGGGGGGCAATGAGCAGTTCTTC.

This clonotype was found many times. The CDR3: CASSYEQYF. CDR3 sequence (DNA): TGTGCCAGCAGTTACGAGCAGTACTTC. This chain links TRBV12-3 or TRBV12-4 with TRBJ2-7, with D hard to call. V shed 4 bases and J shed 5 bases, with 0 bases lying between them. The CDR3 contains 9 residues.

This clonotype has a count of ten or more. This sequence joins TRBV28 and TRBJ2-7, with 8 bases aligning to TRBD1. The CDR3 loop spans 15 amino acids. V lost 9 bases to trimming and J lost 0 bases; unmatched junction nucleotides: 10. Per the germline V gene, CDR1 is MDHEN and CDR2 is SYDVKM. CDR3 sequence reads: CASSNRQGSSYEQYF. The CDR3, as DNA: TGTGCCAGTAGCAACAGACAGGGGTCCTCCTACGAGCAGTACTTC.

This clonotype was observed at least ten times. J is TRBJ1-1 and V is TRBV5-1; D possibly corresponds to TRBD1 (6 bases). Trimming took off 2 bases at V and 1 base at J, with 12 bases between the two ends. The germline V gene encodes CDR1 SGHRS and CDR2 YFSETQ. The CDR3 spans 15 residues. The CDR3: CASSFPGATNTEAFF. CDR3 sequence (DNA): TGCGCCAGCAGCTTCCCAGGGGCGACGAACACTGAAGCTTTCTTT.

This clonotype was counted many times. The rearrangement joins TRBV12-3 or TRBV12-4 to TRBJ1-2, with D possibly being TRBD1 (6 bases). This CDR3 spans 12 amino acids. V was trimmed by 7 bases and J by 8 bases, leaving 14 bases between them. CDR3 bases: TGTGCCAGCACCCCGACAGGATGGGGCTACACCTTC. Translating it yields CASTPTGWGYTF.

This clonotype was detected many times. The chain combines TRBV5-1 with TRBJ1-2; 7 bases align to TRBD1. V shed 2 bases, J shed 3 bases, and the junction held 4 bases outside the gene matches. There are 14 residues in the CDR3. Per germline, CDR1 SGHRS and CDR2 YFSETQ. The CDR3 is CASSLGGTDYGYTF. CDR3 nucleotides: TGCGCCAGCAGCTTAGGCGGGACAGACTATGGCTACACCTTC.

This clonotype was seen a few times. The rearrangement links TRBV18 to TRBJ1-2; D gene uncertain. Deletions cut 5 bases from V and 4 bases from J, with 14 bases between. Germline V gene lookup returns CDR1 KGHSH and CDR2 LQKENI. This CDR3 spans 14 amino acids. CDR3 sequence reads: CASSKERLAYGYTF. The CDR3 DNA reads as TGTGCCAGCTCAAAAGAACGACTGGCCTATGGCTACACCTTC.

J is TRBJ2-5 and V is TRBV30; no definite D call. Trimming stripped 5 bases from V and 5 bases from J, with 9 bases between. Germline assignment: CDR1 GTSNPN and CDR2 SVGIG (reference sequence). The CDR3 runs to 11 residues. Written as DNA, the CDR3 is TGTGCCTGGGGTTCTGGGGAGACCCAGTACTTC. It specifies CAWGSGETQYF. The full variable domain, rest sourced from reference TRBV30 and TRBJ2-5, is SQTIHQWPATLVQPVGSPLSLECTVEGTSNPNLYWYRQAAGRGLQLLFYSVGIGQISSEVPQNLSASRPQDRQFILSSKKLLLSDSGFYLCAWGSGETQYFGPGTRLLVL.

This clonotype was seen repeatedly, ten times or more. The chain joins TRBV7-3 to TRBJ1-2; no reliable D call. V shed 2 bases and J shed 1 base, with 11 bases lying between them. This CDR3 has 15 residues. Germline values: CDR1 SGHTA, CDR2 FQGTGA. The CDR3 DNA is TGTGCCAGCAGCTTAGTGTCCCGGGGTAACTATGGCTACACCTTC. It specifies CASSLVSRGNYGYTF.

This clonotype was seen at least ten times. CDR3 coding DNA: TGTGCCAGCAGTTCGTCAGGGGTCGAAAAACTGTTTTTT. Translation: CASSSSGVEKLFF. The V call is TRBV28, the J call TRBJ1-4, with D perhaps TRBD1 (6 bases). The CDR3 contains 13 residues. Trimming stripped 4 bases from V and 8 bases from J, with 11 bases between. CDR1 is MDHEN, CDR2 SYDVKM, per germline.

This clonotype was seen many times. The chain joins TRBV12-3 or TRBV12-4 to TRBJ1-5; 8 bases are a match to TRBD1. V gave up 6 bases and J gave up 0 bases; unmatched junction bases: 7. The CDR3 sequence is 16 residues long. The CDR3 DNA sequence: TGTGCCAGCAGGCAGGGGGCGGGTATTAGCAATCAGCCCCAGCATTTT. It yields the protein CASRQGAGISNQPQHF.

The V call is TRBV6-5, the J call TRBJ2-3, with 9 bases lining up with TRBD1. There are 18 residues in the CDR3. CDR1 and CDR2 (germline): MNHEY, SVGAGI. V was clipped by 4 bases and J by 0 bases; unmatched bases: 11. The CDR3 DNA is TGTGCCAGCAGTTTTGATCGTGCCGGGACAGGGAGCACAGATACGCAGTATTTT. Translated, it gives CASSFDRAGTGSTDTQYF.

This clonotype was counted between two and nine times. The V and J genes are TRBV27 and TRBJ1-4; D unresolved. The germline V gene has CDR1 MNHEY and CDR2 SMNVEV (reference sequence). Deletions cut 2 bases from V and 3 bases from J, with 4 bases between. The CDR3 length is 13 residues. In nucleotides, the CDR3 is TGTGCCAGCAGTTTAATGGCTAATGAAAAACTGTTTTTT. Residues: CASSLMANEKLFF.

This clonotype was counted many times. This chain uses TRBV20-1 with TRBJ2-5; 9 bases are shared with TRBD2. The germline V gene has CDR1 DFQATT and CDR2 SNEGSKA (reference sequence). The trim removed 0 bases at V and 0 bases at J, leaving 8 bases unmatched. This CDR3 has 17 amino acids. The CDR3 here is CSARDQGLAGDQETQYF. The CDR3 DNA reads as TGCAGTGCTAGAGATCAGGGATTAGCGGGGGACCAAGAGACCCAGTACTTC.

The chain recombines TRBV15 with TRBJ2-1, with D uncertain. V lost 1 base and J lost 2, with 9 bases in between. Germline assignment: CDR1 LNHNV and CDR2 YYDKDF (reference sequence). CDR3 length: 15 amino acids. As DNA, the CDR3 is TGTGCCACCAGCAGAGGGGTAACTGCCTACAATGAGCAGTTCTTC. As protein: CATSRGVTAYNEQFF.

This rearrangement joins TRBV2 to TRBJ2-1; 8 nucleotides line up with TRBD1. The CDR3 length is 13 residues. Germline-derived CDR1 and CDR2 are SNHLY and FYNNEI. V was pared by 6 bases and J by 6 bases, with 4 bases of the junction left unmatched. CDR3 DNA: TGTGCCAGCAGCTGGACAGGGAGCAATGAGCAGTTCTTC. Amino acid sequence: CASSWTGSNEQFF.

This clonotype was observed many times. The CDR3 here is CASTQQVDEQFF. The CDR3 DNA sequence: TGTGCCAGCACCCAACAGGTAGATGAGCAGTTCTTC. The V gene is TRBV11-2, the J gene TRBJ2-1, with D perhaps matching TRBD1 (5 bases). The germline V gene encodes CDR1 SGHAT and CDR2 FQNNGV. V gave up 7 bases and J gave up 8 bases, with 12 bases separating them. CDR3 length: 12 residues.

This rearrangement joins TRBV6-2 or TRBV6-3 to TRBJ2-5; 8 bases are shared with TRBD2. Per the germline V gene, CDR1 is MNHEY and CDR2 is SVGEGT. The CDR3 has 15 amino acids. The V and J ends lost 8 bases and 7 bases, in that order; junction bases with no gene match: 15. As DNA, the CDR3 is TGTGCCAGCGGAATCCTAGCGGGCCACCTCGGGACCCAGTACTTC. Residues: CASGILAGHLGTQYF.

This clonotype appeared many times. V and J are TRBV7-2 and TRBJ2-1; 7 nucleotides line up with TRBD1. The germline CDR1 and CDR2 sequences are SGHTA and FQGNSA. The ends lost 5 bases at V and 3 bases at J; junction bases unmatched: 13. The length of the CDR3 is 17 residues. CDR3 protein: CASSGSVRGRGYNEQFF. In nucleotides, the CDR3 is TGTGCCAGCAGCGGAAGTGTGAGGGGGCGTGGCTACAATGAGCAGTTCTTC.

This clonotype was seen at least ten times. The chain has TRBV6-4 and TRBJ1-1, with D possibly matching TRBD1 (5 bases). V lost 4 bases, J lost 6 bases, and 12 bases lay in between. The CDR3 length is 13 residues. Germline assignment: CDR1 MRHNA and CDR2 SNTAGT. CDR3: CASSAVQGAEAFF. The CDR3 nucleotides are TGTGCCAGCAGTGCCGTCCAGGGTGCTGAAGCTTTCTTT.

This clonotype was recorded at least ten times. The V and J genes are TRBV2 and TRBJ1-2; D is uncertain. V gave up 6 bases and J gave up 2 bases, with 7 bases separating them. CDR3 length: 12 residues. Germline CDR1 SNHLY, CDR2 FYNNEI. CDR3: CASRNRNYGYTF. The CDR3 region has the DNA TGTGCCAGCAGGAACAGAAACTATGGCTACACCTTC. The full variable domain, its missing parts supplied by reference TRBV2 and TRBJ1-2, is EPEVTQTPSHQVTQMGQEVILRCVPISNHLYFYWYRQILGQKVEFLVSFYNNEISEKSEIFDDQFSVERPDGSNFTLKIRSTKLEDSAMYFCASRNRNYGYTFGSGTRLTVV.

The table lists this clonotype with many counts. The rearrangement joins TRBV11-3 to TRBJ2-7, with TRBD1 as a possible D gene (6 bases). Germline assignment: CDR1 SGHNT and CDR2 YENEEA. The V gene lost 4 bases and the J gene lost 2 bases, with 12 bases spanning the gap. The CDR3 runs to 14 residues. The CDR3 coding sequence is TGTGCCAGCAGCTACAGGGTTGAGGCCTACGAGCAGTACTTC. Translation gives CASSYRVEAYEQYF.

This clonotype was counted at least ten times. The gene calls are TRBV7-2 and TRBJ1-5, with TRBD1 identical over 11 bases. V lost 1 base, J lost 3 bases, and 8 bases stayed unmatched. Germline V gene sequence: CDR1 SGHTA, CDR2 FQGNSA. The CDR3 spans 18 residues. DNA of the CDR3: TGTGCCAGCAGCTTAGGACCGGGACAGGGGGAAGCCAATCAGCCCCAGCATTTT. Translated: CASSLGPGQGEANQPQHF.

Ten or more counts support this clonotype. V usage is TRBV5-1 and J usage is TRBJ1-5; 10 bases align to TRBD1. Germline CDR1 reads SGHRS; CDR2 reads YFSETQ. The CDR3 extends over 17 amino acids. V lost 5 bases to trimming and J lost 2 bases; unmatched junction nucleotides: 10. The CDR3 is CASSPGTGVRGNQPQHF. As DNA, the CDR3 is TGCGCCAGCAGTCCCGGGACAGGGGTGAGAGGCAATCAGCCCCAGCATTTT.

The chain carries TRBV30 and TRBJ1-1, with 7 bases fitting TRBD1. Germline V gene data show CDR1 as GTSNPN and CDR2 as SVGIG (reference sequence). The V and J ends lost 5 bases and 7 bases, in that order; junction bases with no gene match: 13. The CDR3 has 14 amino acids. CDR3 bases: TGTGCCTGGGGACCGATCGGGACAGCCAATGAAGCTTTCTTT. The encoded protein is CAWGPIGTANEAFF.